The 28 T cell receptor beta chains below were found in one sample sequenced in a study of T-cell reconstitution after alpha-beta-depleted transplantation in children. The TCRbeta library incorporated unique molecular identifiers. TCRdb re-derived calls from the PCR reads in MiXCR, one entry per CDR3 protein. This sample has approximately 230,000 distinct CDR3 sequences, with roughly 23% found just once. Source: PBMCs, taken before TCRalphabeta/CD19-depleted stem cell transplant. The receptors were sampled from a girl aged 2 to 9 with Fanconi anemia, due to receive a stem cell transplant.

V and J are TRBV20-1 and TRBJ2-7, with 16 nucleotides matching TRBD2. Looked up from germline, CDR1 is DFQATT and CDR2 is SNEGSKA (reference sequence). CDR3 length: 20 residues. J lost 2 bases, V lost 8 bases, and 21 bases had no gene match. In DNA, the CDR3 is TGCAGTCCCGGCAGGGCCCTAGGGACTAGCGGGAGGGAGATACCCTACGAGCAGTACTTC. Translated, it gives CSPGRALGTSGREIPYEQYF.

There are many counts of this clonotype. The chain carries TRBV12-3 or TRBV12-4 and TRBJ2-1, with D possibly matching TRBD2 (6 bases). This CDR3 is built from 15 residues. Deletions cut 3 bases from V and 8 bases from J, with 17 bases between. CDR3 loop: CASSLSSGVSHEQFF. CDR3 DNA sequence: TGTGCCAGCAGTTTGTCTTCGGGAGTGTCTCATGAGCAGTTCTTC.

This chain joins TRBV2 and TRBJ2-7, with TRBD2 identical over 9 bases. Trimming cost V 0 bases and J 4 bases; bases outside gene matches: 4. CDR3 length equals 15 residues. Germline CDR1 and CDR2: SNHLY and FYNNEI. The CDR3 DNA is TGTGCCAGCAGTGAAGCGCCTAGCGGGGTTTACGAGCAGTACTTC. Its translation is CASSEAPSGVYEQYF.

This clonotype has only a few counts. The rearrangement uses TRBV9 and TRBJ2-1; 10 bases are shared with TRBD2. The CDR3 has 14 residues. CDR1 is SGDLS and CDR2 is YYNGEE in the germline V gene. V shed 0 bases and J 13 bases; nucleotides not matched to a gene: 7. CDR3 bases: TGTGCCAGCAGCGTAGAGGAGCGGGAGGGCGTTCAGTTCTTC. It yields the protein CASSVEEREGVQFF.

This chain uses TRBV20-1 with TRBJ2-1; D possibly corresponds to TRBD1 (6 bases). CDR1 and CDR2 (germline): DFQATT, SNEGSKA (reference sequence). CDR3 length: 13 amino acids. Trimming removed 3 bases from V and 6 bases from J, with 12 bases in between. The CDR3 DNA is TGCAGTGCTAGCAGGGGTAGGCGCAATGAGCAGTTCTTC. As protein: CSASRGRRNEQFF.

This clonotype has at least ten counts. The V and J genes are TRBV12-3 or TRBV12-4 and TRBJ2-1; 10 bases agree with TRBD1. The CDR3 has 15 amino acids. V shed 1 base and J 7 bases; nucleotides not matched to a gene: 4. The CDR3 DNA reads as TGTGCCAGCAGTTTAGGGACAGGGGGTGGGAATGAGCAGTTCTTC. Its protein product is CASSLGTGGGNEQFF.

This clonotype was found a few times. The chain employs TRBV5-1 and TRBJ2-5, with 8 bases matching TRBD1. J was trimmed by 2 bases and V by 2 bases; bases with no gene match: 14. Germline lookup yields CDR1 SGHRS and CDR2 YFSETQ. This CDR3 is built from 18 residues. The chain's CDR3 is CASSFTRTGQVNQETQYF. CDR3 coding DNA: TGCGCCAGCAGCTTCACGCGGACGGGACAGGTGAATCAAGAGACCCAGTACTTC.

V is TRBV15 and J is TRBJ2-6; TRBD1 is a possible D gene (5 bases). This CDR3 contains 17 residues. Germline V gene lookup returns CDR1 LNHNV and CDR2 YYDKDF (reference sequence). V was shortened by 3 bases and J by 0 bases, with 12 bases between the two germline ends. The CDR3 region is CATSREGHLSGANVLTF. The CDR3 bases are TGTGCCACCAGCAGGGAAGGACACCTCTCTGGGGCCAACGTCCTGACTTTC.

The CDR3 loop reads CASSIRDSFMNTEAFF. Here the CDR3 DNA reads TGCGCCAGCAGCATCCGGGACAGCTTCATGAACACTGAAGCTTTCTTT. V usage is TRBV5-1 and J usage is TRBJ1-1; 7 bases match TRBD1. The CDR3 is 16 amino acids. In germline, CDR1 is SGHRS, CDR2 YFSETQ. V shed 4 bases, J shed 0 bases, and the junction held 9 bases outside the gene matches.

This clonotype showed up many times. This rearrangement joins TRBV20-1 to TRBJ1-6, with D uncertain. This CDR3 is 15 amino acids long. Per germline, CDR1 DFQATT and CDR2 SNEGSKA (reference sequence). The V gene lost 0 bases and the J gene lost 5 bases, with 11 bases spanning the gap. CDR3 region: CSARDWAADNSPLHF. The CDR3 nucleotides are TGCAGTGCTAGAGATTGGGCAGCCGATAATTCACCCCTCCACTTT.

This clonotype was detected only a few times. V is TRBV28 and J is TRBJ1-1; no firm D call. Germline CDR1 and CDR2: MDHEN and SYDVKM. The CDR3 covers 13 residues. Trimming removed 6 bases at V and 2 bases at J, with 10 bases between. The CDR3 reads CASSSGVNTEAFF. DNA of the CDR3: TGTGCCAGCAGCTCCGGGGTTAACACTGAAGCTTTCTTT. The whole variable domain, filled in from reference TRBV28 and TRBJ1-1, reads DVKVTQSSRYLVKRTGEKVFLECVQDMDHENMFWYRQDPGLGLRLIYFSYDVKMKEKGDIPEGYSVSREKKERFSLILESASTNQTSMYLCASSSGVNTEAFFGQGTRLTVV.

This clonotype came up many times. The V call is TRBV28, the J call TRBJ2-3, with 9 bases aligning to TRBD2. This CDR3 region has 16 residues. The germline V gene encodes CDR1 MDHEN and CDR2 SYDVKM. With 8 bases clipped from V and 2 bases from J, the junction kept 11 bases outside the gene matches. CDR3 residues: CASGDFSGRFTDTQYF. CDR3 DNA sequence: TGTGCCAGCGGGGACTTTAGCGGGAGATTCACAGATACGCAGTATTTT.

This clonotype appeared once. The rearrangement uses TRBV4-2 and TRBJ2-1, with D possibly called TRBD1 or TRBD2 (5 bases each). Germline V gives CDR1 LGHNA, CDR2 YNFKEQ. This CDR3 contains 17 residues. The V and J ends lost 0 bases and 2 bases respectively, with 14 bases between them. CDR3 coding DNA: TGTGCCAGCAGCCAAGAATATGGGGGAAACGCCTACAATGAGCAGTTCTTC. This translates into CASSQEYGGNAYNEQFF.

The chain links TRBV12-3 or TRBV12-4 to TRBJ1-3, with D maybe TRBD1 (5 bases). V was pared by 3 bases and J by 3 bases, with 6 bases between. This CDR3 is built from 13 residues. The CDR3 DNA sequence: TGTGCCAGCAGTTTCAGGGTTGGAAACACCATATATTTT. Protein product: CASSFRVGNTIYF.

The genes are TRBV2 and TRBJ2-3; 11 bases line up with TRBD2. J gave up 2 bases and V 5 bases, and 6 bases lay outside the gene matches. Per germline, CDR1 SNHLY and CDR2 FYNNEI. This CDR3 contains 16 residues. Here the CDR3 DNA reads TGTGCCAGCAGTCGCGGGACTAGCGGATACACAGATACGCAGTATTTT. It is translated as CASSRGTSGYTDTQYF.

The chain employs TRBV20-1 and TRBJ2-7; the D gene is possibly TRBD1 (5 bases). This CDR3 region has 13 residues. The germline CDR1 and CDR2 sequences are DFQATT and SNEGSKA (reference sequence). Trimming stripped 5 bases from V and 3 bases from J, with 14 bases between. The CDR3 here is CSALAGISYEQYF. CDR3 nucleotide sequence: TGCAGTGCTCTTGCAGGGATCAGCTACGAGCAGTACTTC.

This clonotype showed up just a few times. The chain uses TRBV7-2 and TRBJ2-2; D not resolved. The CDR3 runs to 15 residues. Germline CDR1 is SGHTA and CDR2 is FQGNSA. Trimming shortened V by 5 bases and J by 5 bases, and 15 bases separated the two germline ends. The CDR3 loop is CASSLVARGTGELFF. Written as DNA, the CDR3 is TGTGCCAGCAGCCTTGTCGCTAGAGGAACCGGGGAGCTGTTTTTT.

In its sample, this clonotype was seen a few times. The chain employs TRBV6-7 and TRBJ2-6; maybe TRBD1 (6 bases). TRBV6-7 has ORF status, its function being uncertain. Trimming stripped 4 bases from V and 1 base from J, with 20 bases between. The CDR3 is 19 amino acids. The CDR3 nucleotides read TGTGCCAGCAGTTTTGACCACCAACCCGACAGGTCTGGGGCCAACGTCCTGACTTTC. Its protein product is CASSFDHQPDRSGANVLTF.

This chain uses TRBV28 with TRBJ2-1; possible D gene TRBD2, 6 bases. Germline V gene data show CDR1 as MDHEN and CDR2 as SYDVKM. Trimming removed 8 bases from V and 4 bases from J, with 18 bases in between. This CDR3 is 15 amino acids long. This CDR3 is CASHSLAKPYNEQFF. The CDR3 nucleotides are TGTGCCAGCCATTCACTAGCAAAACCTTACAATGAGCAGTTCTTC.

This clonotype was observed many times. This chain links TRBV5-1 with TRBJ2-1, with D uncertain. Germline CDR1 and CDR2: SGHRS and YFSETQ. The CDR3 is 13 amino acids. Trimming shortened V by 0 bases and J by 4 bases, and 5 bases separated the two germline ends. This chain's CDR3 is CASSLDLYNEQFF. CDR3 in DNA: TGCGCCAGCAGCTTGGACCTTTACAATGAGCAGTTCTTC.

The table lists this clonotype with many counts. The CDR3 DNA is TGCAGCGTTGAACGGGACAGACCTTACGAGCAGTACTTC. It translates to CSVERDRPYEQYF. The genes are TRBV29-1 and TRBJ2-7, with TRBD1 identical over 7 bases. Germline loops: CDR1 SQVTM, CDR2 ANQGSEA. The CDR3 is made up of 13 amino acids. The V gene end was trimmed by 2 bases and the J gene end by 4 bases; junction bases not matched to a gene: 5.

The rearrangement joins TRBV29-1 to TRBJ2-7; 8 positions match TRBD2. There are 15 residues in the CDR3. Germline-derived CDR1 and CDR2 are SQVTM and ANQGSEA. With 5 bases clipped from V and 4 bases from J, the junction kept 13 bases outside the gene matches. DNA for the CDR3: TGCAGCGTTTGGAAATACGGGGCTAGCGGGTACGAGCAGTACTTC. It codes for CSVWKYGASGYEQYF.

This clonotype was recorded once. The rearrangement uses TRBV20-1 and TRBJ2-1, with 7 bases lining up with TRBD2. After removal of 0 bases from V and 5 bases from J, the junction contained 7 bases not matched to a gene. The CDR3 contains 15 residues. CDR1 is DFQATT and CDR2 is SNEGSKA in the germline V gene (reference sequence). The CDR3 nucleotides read TGCAGTGCTAGAGATCTACTAGCGAGAGACAATGAGCAGTTCTTC. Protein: CSARDLLARDNEQFF.

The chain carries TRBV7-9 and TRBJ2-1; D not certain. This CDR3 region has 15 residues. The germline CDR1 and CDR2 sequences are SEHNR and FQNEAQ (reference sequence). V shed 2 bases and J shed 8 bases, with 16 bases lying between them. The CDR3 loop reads CASSLRPVAVHEQFF. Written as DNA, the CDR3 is TGTGCCAGCAGCTTAAGGCCCGTAGCCGTCCATGAGCAGTTCTTC.

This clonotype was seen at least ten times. The CDR3, as DNA: TGTGCCAGCAGTGCGGCAGGGACCTACAATGAGCAGTTCTTC. Residues: CASSAAGTYNEQFF. The chain couples TRBV6-4 to TRBJ2-1; D is possibly TRBD1 (5 bases). Germline values: CDR1 MRHNA, CDR2 SNTAGT. This CDR3 contains 14 residues. The V and J ends lost 4 bases and 2 bases respectively, with 9 bases between them.

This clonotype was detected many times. CDR3 protein: CSARDDIDNHNEQFF. The CDR3 DNA reads as TGCAGTGCTAGAGACGACATAGACAACCACAATGAGCAGTTCTTC. The chain uses TRBV20-1 and TRBJ2-1; unclear D gene. Trimming took off 0 bases at V and 5 bases at J, with 14 bases between the two ends. In germline, CDR1 is DFQATT, CDR2 SNEGSKA (reference sequence). The CDR3 covers 15 residues.

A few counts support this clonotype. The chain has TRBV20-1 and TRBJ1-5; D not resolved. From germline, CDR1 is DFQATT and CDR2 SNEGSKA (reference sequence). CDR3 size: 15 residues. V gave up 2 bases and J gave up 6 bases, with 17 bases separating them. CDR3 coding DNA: TGCAGTGCTAGATATGCACGGGGTGAGGGTCAGCCCCAGCATTTT. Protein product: CSARYARGEGQPQHF.

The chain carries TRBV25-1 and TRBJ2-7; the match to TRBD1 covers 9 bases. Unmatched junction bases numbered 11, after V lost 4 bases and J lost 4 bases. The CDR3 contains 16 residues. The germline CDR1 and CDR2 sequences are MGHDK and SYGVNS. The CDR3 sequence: CASSALNGGQGYEQYF. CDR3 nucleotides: TGTGCCAGCAGTGCCCTGAATGGGGGACAGGGTTACGAGCAGTACTTC.